Listed here are 6 T cell receptor beta chains from one sample, sequenced in a study of T cell responses to AZD1222 COVID-19 vaccine (TCRdb year 2021). The time point label for this specimen denotes: baseline before first vaccination. The library was made by the immunoSEQ multiplex PCR assay. TCRdb took over this immuneACCESS table, retaining in-frame rearrangements with V and J assigned. Such tables are incomplete; in checked studies, under half of the missing clones stem from an unresolved V gene, and the remainder is unexplained. The table for this sample lists 150,000 to 200,000 clones; approximately 90% of them were counted only once. Of the sample, 2.5% to 3% is held by the ten largest clones. The sequencing here drew on peripheral blood, taken on day 0 of AZD1222 vaccination. All receptors derive from an adult in good health.

The CDR3: CASSLGVRGDTEAFF. The CDR3 region has the DNA TGTGCCAGCAGCTTAGGGGTGAGGGGGGACACTGAAGCTTTCTTT. This chain joins TRBV11-2 and TRBJ1-1, with D possibly matching TRBD1 (6 bases). The CDR3 extends over 15 amino acids. The V and J ends lost 1 base and 3 bases respectively, with 12 bases between them. Per the germline V gene, CDR1 is SGHAT and CDR2 is FQNNGV.

This clone is a singleton in its sample. The genes are TRBV18 and TRBJ2-7; perhaps TRBD1 as D (6 bases). V was shortened by 1 base and J by 3 bases, with 7 bases between the two germline ends. Germline loops: CDR1 KGHSH, CDR2 LQKENI. The CDR3 covers 13 residues. The CDR3: CASSPRDNYEQYF. The DNA for the CDR3 is TGTGCCAGCTCACCACGGGACAACTACGAGCAGTACTTC. Full variable domain (rest looked up from reference TRBV18 and TRBJ2-7): NAGVMQNPRHLVRRRGQEARLRCSPMKGHSHVYWYRQLPEEGLKFMVYLQKENIIDESGMPKERFSAEFPKEGPSILRIQQVVRGDSAAYFCASSPRDNYEQYFGPGTRLTVT.

This clone has a single count. The rearrangement uses TRBV19 and TRBJ1-1; D not resolved. Trimming stripped 3 bases from V and 4 bases from J, with 15 bases between. This CDR3 is 15 amino acids long. Germline V gene lookup returns CDR1 LNHDA and CDR2 SQIVND (reference sequence). CDR3 residues: CASSMGTRVGTEAFF. CDR3 bases: TGTGCCAGTAGTATGGGAACTCGGGTTGGCACTGAAGCTTTCTTT.

The V and J genes are TRBV6-6 and TRBJ1-3; D is ambiguous. Germline values: CDR1 MNHNY, CDR2 SVGAGI (reference sequence). CDR3 length equals 14 residues. V lost 5 bases and J lost 0, with 8 bases in between. CDR3 loop: CASSVQSSGNTIYF. The CDR3 nucleotides read TGTGCCAGCAGTGTACAGAGCTCTGGAAACACCATATATTTT.

The V and J genes are TRBV12-3 or TRBV12-4 and TRBJ1-3, with D unresolved. Trimming shortened V by 2 bases and J by 12 bases, and 11 bases separated the two germline ends. This CDR3 contains 12 residues. CDR3 sequence: CASSLSEENIYF. The DNA of the CDR3 is TGTGCCAGCAGTTTATCTGAAGAGAACATATATTTT.

The chain is built from TRBV24-1 and TRBJ2-1; the D gene is possibly TRBD1 (6 bases). V dropped 2 bases and J dropped 0 bases, with 13 bases sitting between them. This CDR3 is built from 17 residues. CDR1 and CDR2 (germline): KGHDR, SFDVKD. CDR3 sequence reads: CATSDSGTPSSYNEQFF. CDR3 nucleotides: TGTGCCACCAGTGATTCCGGGACACCGAGCTCCTACAATGAGCAGTTCTTC.